The rows below give T cell receptor beta chains drawn from one sample of a study of cytomegalovirus exposure and HLA in healthy donors. Repertoires were generated with immunoSEQ multiplex PCR, while TCRdb's copy carries only in-frame clones and drops some. The sample yields roughly 180,000 clones, about 78% seen once. Sequencing was done on a sample of PBMCs. These receptors originate from a woman in her forties or fifties in good health and CMV-seropositive. Each CDR3 is given with its conserved first and last residue. Each record gives: CDR3 protein, CDR3 DNA, clone size, D gene, V gene, J gene. The D gene is left open where the match is weak. Only some rows state a clone size, as once, few, many or a class for expanded clones.

CDR3: CASSRGQANEQFF; DNA: TGTGCCAGCAGCAGGGGGCAGGCCAATGAGCAGTTCTTC; size: NA; D: TRBD1; V: TRBV6-5; J: TRBJ2-1
CDR3: CASSVTIYYEQYF; DNA: TGTGCCAGCAGTGTGACAATCTACTACGAGCAGTACTTC; size: NA; D: NA; V: TRBV2; J: TRBJ2-7
CDR3: CASSFDRGRPLDNEKLFF; DNA: TGTGCCAGCAGCTTTGACAGGGGGCGACCACTAGACAATGAAAAACTGTTTTTT; size: NA; D: NA; V: TRBV21-1; J: TRBJ1-4
CDR3: CASGGQGNTEAFF; DNA: TGTGCCAGCGGGGGACAGGGGAACACTGAAGCTTTCTTT; size: NA; D: TRBD1; V: TRBV5-5; J: TRBJ1-1
CDR3: CATSRPAWGRDRVLATNEKLFF; DNA: TGTGCCACCAGCAGACCAGCCTGGGGCCGGGACAGGGTTCTTGCAACTAATGAAAAACTGTTTTTT; size: NA; D: TRBD1; V: TRBV15; J: TRBJ1-4
CDR3: CASSHGPGLVCTDTQYF; DNA: TGCGCCAGCAGCCATGGCCCTGGACTAGTGTGCACAGATACGCAGTATTTT; size: NA; D: TRBD2; V: TRBV4-1; J: TRBJ2-3
CDR3: CASSLTGTGHGYTF; DNA: TGTGCCAGCAGCTTAACAGGGACAGGTCATGGCTACACCTTC; size: NA; D: TRBD1; V: TRBV7-3; J: TRBJ1-2
CDR3: CASRSAPGEAYEQYF; DNA: TGTGCCAGCAGATCGGCCCCGGGGGAGGCCTACGAGCAGTACTTC; size: NA; D: NA; V: TRBV6-5; J: TRBJ2-7
CDR3: CASSPGIATDTQYF; DNA: TGTGCCAGCAGCCCCGGAATAGCCACAGATACGCAGTATTTT; size: NA; D: NA; V: TRBV7-3; J: TRBJ2-3
CDR3: CASLRDLGWDTDTQYF; DNA: TGTGCCAGCCTCCGGGATCTCGGTTGGGATACAGATACGCAGTATTTT; size: once; D: NA; V: TRBV6-4; J: TRBJ2-3
CDR3: CASSSAGTGHNEQFF; DNA: TGCGCCAGCAGCTCTGCCGGGACAGGGCACAATGAGCAGTTCTTC; size: NA; D: TRBD1; V: TRBV5-1; J: TRBJ2-1
CDR3: CASSYSRGGSSYEQYF; DNA: TGTGCCAGCAGTTACAGCCGGGGGGGATCTAGCTACGAGCAGTACTTC; size: NA; D: TRBD2; V: TRBV6-5; J: TRBJ2-7
CDR3: CATSRDRFYEQYF; DNA: TGTGCCACCAGCCGGGACAGGTTCTACGAGCAGTACTTC; size: NA; D: TRBD1; V: TRBV15; J: TRBJ2-7
CDR3: CASSEERGTEDYGYTF; DNA: TGTGCCAGCAGTGAAGAGCGCGGGACAGAGGATTATGGCTACACCTTC; size: few; D: TRBD1; V: TRBV2; J: TRBJ1-2
CDR3: CASSRQLPAGAPLGSDTQYF; DNA: TGTGCCAGCAGCCGCCAACTTCCAGCGGGGGCCCCCCTGGGATCAGATACGCAGTATTTT; size: NA; D: TRBD2; V: TRBV4-2; J: TRBJ2-3
CDR3: CASSFGVSNNEQFF; DNA: TGTGCCAGCAGCTTCGGGGTCTCAAACAATGAGCAGTTCTTC; size: NA; D: NA; V: TRBV11-1; J: TRBJ2-1
CDR3: CASSFGSAKTQYF; DNA: TGTGCCAGCAGCTTCGGGTCTGCGAAGACCCAGTACTTC; size: NA; D: NA; V: TRBV5-4; J: TRBJ2-5
CDR3: CATSPTGTQETQYF; DNA: TGTGCCACCAGCCCGACAGGGACCCAAGAGACCCAGTACTTC; size: NA; D: TRBD1; V: TRBV15; J: TRBJ2-5
CDR3: CASSSGQGGVNEQFF; DNA: TGTGCCAGCAGCTCGGGACAGGGAGGGGTAAATGAGCAGTTCTTC; size: many; D: TRBD1; V: TRBV7-9; J: TRBJ2-1
CDR3: CANSETRTKSNQPQHF; DNA: TGTGCCAACAGTGAAACAAGGACAAAGAGCAATCAGCCCCAGCATTTT; size: NA; D: NA; V: TRBV2; J: TRBJ1-5
CDR3: CASSPGASGTGELFF; DNA: TGTGCCAGCTCCCCAGGGGCTAGCGGCACCGGGGAGCTGTTTTTT; size: NA; D: NA; V: TRBV18; J: TRBJ2-2
CDR3: CAWRILGTGKTHEQYF; DNA: TGTGCCTGGAGGATACTAGGGACAGGGAAGACCCACGAGCAGTACTTC; size: NA; D: TRBD1; V: TRBV30; J: TRBJ2-7
CDR3: CASSPGTGGQFQETQYF; DNA: TGCGCCAGCAGCCCCGGTACGGGGGGGCAATTCCAAGAGACCCAGTACTTC; size: once; D: TRBD2; V: TRBV5-1; J: TRBJ2-5
CDR3: CASGTSGAGEQFF; DNA: TGTGCCAGCGGGACTAGCGGGGCGGGTGAGCAGTTCTTC; size: NA; D: TRBD2; V: TRBV11-3; J: TRBJ2-1
CDR3: CASSGDTGEQYF; DNA: TGTGCCAGCAGTGGGGACACCGGCGAGCAGTACTTC; size: NA; D: NA; V: TRBV2; J: TRBJ2-7
CDR3: CASSVSPGTGMNTEAFF; DNA: TGTGCCAGCAGCGTCAGTCCCGGGACAGGGATGAACACTGAAGCTTTCTTT; size: NA; D: TRBD1; V: TRBV9; J: TRBJ1-1